This section outlines one T cell receptor beta chain sequence together with its context. Its antigen is still unknown. This sample is part of a study of T cell responses to AZD1222 COVID-19 vaccine. Study background: Pooled in the analysis were second doses at about 4 or about 12 weeks.

Study-level points and caveats: As reported, nearly half of all spike-specific TCRs target variant regions that are unmutated.

The CDR3 length is 12 residues. The V end was cut by 5 bases, the J end by 12 bases, with 15 bases between. Looked up from germline, CDR1 is LGHNA and CDR2 is YNFKEQ. Assay used: immunoSEQ multiplex PCR; TCRdb lists only in-frame clones, some missing. The data show tens of thousands of clones, about 88% seen once. Sequences were derived from peripheral blood, sampled on day 0 of AZD1222 vaccination. The rearrangement links TRBV4-2 to TRBJ2-3; D unresolved. The TCR comes from an adult in good health. The CDR3 DNA follows: TGTGCCAGCAGCTCCTCCCGCTCAACCCAGTATTTT. Translated: CASSSSRSTQYF.